This TCR beta chain came from a study of CD8+CD57+ T cells in acquired aplastic anemia (dated by TCRdb to 2016 to 2018). Background on the whole study: On average, sorted CD4+ and CD8+ cells yielded around 3.5 ug of extracted DNA, with a range of roughly 0.17 to 27.4 ug. CD8+CD57+ expansion was defined as frequency above the mean frequency observed in healthy subjects. Findings and caveats that apply to the study as a whole: Although 25 to 30 CD8+ CDR3 sequences were shared by patients and controls, these sequences appeared highly expressed in patients and within the immunodominant clones of patients. Patients and healthy controls showed no significant difference in CD8+ Simpson's diversity (P=0.060).

With regard to this clonotype: Its cognate antigen has yet to be identified. No much larger clonotype is one base removed from it; base qualities were not supplied.

Profiling of TCR beta VDJ combinations and CDR3 sequences used genomic DNA as the template. An Illumina HiSeq 2000 was used for TCR repertoire sequencing. Under the source paper's analysis protocol: Repertoire assessment relied on Simpson's diversity index, CDR3 size and DJ length profiles, and TRBV/TRBJ rearrangement plots. Whichever DNA sequence was most abundant in the deep sequencing data was defined as the immunodominant clone. CDR3 amino acid sequences were screened for sharing across subjects and were compared with published repertoires and the VDJdb database. TCRdb redid the processing of the public reads, applying fastp at Q25 and MiXCR, and retained in-frame beta chains. Duplicate CDR3 protein sequences are folded into a single record with the most common DNA and genes. The V and J calls here are based on TCRdb, not the publication. Recorded for this sample are 200,000 or so distinct CDR3 sequences; 65% of them occurred a single time. The leading ten clones occupy around 58% of the sample.

Flow cytometry had shown CD8+CD57+ cell expansion in the patients selected for sequencing. All patients had severe acquired aplastic anemia diagnosed by International Study of Aplastic Anemia and Agranulocytosis and Camitta criteria. Patients had received no therapy at the time of blood sampling. In this study, sorted CD4+ and CD8+ T cells from the blood of healthy subjects and of severe aplastic anemia patients had their TCR repertoires deep-sequenced. Patients were enrolled under clinicaltrials.gov protocols 00001620, 01623167, 00001397, 00071045, 00081523 and 00961064 in the USA. Ficoll-Paque density gradient centrifugation was used to isolate peripheral blood mononuclear cells. Before DNA was extracted, CD4+ and CD8+ T cells were sorted using either FACS or magnetic beads. The sequenced sample was sorted CD4+, CD8+, or CD8+CD57+ T cells (not recorded which) from PBMCs. The clonotype was recovered from a human donor with aplastic anemia.

The DNA sequence is given as TGTGCCACCAGATCCTCAGGGGGAGTTGGCTACACCTTC. It translates to CATRSSGGVGYTF. This receptor chain uses TRBV15 and TRBJ1-2, with TRBD1 matching 7 junction bases. CDR1 and CDR2 (LNHNV, YYDKDF) derive from the germline V gene (reference sequence). Trimming takes 6 bases off V and 7 bases off J; junction bases not matched to a gene: 8. Spanning cysteine to phenylalanine, the CDR3 consists of 13 amino acids. Solely the CDR3 DNA is kept, with 39 bases framed from the first base.